Included here is one T cell receptor (beta chain) sequence, with context. No antigen is known for it. This sample was included in a study of human T cells and chemical hapten exposure. Study information: Yields of TCR per sample differed, chiefly owing to small differences in pooled library volume.

Findings and caveats of the study: Sensitization with DPC brought no change to TCRs above 1 in 1000 in frequency.

Library preparation tagged each individual cDNA molecule with a unique molecular identifier. Authors' data handling: Sampled TCR counts reached a median of roughly 90,000 per sample, with values ranging from 23,224 to 690,600. Using its own MiXCR run on the RACE reads, TCRdb lists one record per CDR3 protein. The V and J calls and clone size are TCRdb's, not the authors'. The data show some 120,000 distinct CDR3 sequences, 8.5% to 9.5% seen once. The sample's time point: healthy volunteer bleed at 2 weeks. Sequencing started from total RNA isolated from unfractionated whole blood. Material: whole blood. The source is a male donor in good health. Some clones in this sample may be carry-over from other donors' samples.

CDR3 coding DNA: TGCGCCAGCAGCCAAGATGAGACTAGCGGGGGGCCTCCGAGCACAGATACGCAGTATTTT. This sequence encodes CASSQDETSGGPPSTDTQYF. This chain joins TRBV4-3 and TRBJ2-3; 13 bases align to TRBD2. Germline CDR1 LGHNA, CDR2 YSLEER. The CDR3 covers 20 residues. V was clipped by 0 bases and J by 0 bases; unmatched bases: 9.